The clone carrying this TCR beta chain occurred many times. Other nucleotide sequences in the sample specify the same CDR3. Data came from immunoSEQ multiplex PCR; TCRdb stores just in-frame clones and leaves some out. The repertoire consists of 210,000 or so clones, with approximately 87% occurring once and the leading ten covering roughly 3.3%. The CDR3 runs 14 residues. Germline V CDR1 and CDR2: SGHAT, FQNNGV. With 2 bases removed from V and 8 bases from J, the gap between germline ends came to 10 bases. These data originate in a study of blood T cell repertoires in COVID-19. The chain links TRBV11-2 to TRBJ1-6; no definite D call. The sequence was collected from a woman aged 50 to 65 in a cohort exposed to, infected with or recovered from COVID-19 (not recorded which). The source material was PBMCs or T cells enriched from blood (not recorded which). CDR3 nucleotide sequence: TGTGCCAGCAGCTTAATCAGATCAGATTCACCCCTCCACTTT. It specifies CASSLIRSDSPLHF.